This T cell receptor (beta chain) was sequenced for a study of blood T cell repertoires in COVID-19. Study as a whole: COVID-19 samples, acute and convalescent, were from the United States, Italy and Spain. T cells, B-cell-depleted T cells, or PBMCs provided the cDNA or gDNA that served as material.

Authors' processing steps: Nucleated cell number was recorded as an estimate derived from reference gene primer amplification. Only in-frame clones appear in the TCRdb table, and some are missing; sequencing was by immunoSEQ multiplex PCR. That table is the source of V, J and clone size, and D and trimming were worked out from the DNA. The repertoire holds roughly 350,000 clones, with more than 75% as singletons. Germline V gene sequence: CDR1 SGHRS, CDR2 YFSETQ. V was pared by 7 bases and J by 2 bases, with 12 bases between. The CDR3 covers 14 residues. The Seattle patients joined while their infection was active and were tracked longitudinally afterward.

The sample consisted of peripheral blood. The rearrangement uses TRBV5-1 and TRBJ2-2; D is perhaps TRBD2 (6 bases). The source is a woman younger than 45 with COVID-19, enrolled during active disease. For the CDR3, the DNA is TGCGCCAGCGAGGGACTCGCAAACACCGGGGAGCTGTTTTTT. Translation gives CASEGLANTGELFF.